In its sample, the clone carrying this T cell receptor beta chain was seen once. This entry belongs to a study of blood T cell repertoires in COVID-19. TCRdb's copy holds only in-frame clones and misses some; the assay was immunoSEQ multiplex PCR. The sample lists about 300,000 clones; around 89% were seen once. Germline V lookup: CDR1 SQVTM, CDR2 ANQGSEA. Deletions cut 4 bases from V and 4 bases from J, with 10 bases between. CDR3 length equals 12 residues. The V call is TRBV29-1, the J call TRBJ1-1, with D possibly matching TRBD1 (5 bases). The TCR comes from a man aged 40-49 years with acute or convalescent COVID-19. The sequencing input was peripheral blood. CDR3 DNA sequence: TGCAGCGTTGGGGGGGTCGGCACTGAAGCTTTCTTT. Protein product: CSVGGVGTEAFF.